Below are 19 T cell receptor beta chains sequenced from a single sample in a study of CXCR3-negative and CXCR3-positive naive CD8 T cells. Through 5' RACE with UMI labels, the TRB cDNA libraries were prepared. TCRdb re-analyzed the 5' RACE reads; it lists each CDR3 protein once, without DNA. This sample's clone table lists 150,000 or so distinct CDR3 sequences. These receptors' targets are unknown. Study-level findings and limits: Naive CXCR3-positive cells had TRB CDR3s more hydrophobic than those of CXCR3-negative naive cells.

The sequenced sample was naive CXCR3+ CD8+ T cells from blood. Subset here: CD45RO-CCR7+CD27+CD95- naive CD8+ T cells expressing CXCR3 (TNR3+). These receptors were taken from a human donor in good health. Some clones in this sample may be carry-over from other donors' samples.

The chain employs TRBV12-3 or TRBV12-4 and TRBJ2-7; without DNA, the TCRdb call of TRBD2 cannot be checked. The CDR3 contains 15 residues. The CDR3: CASSPTRGTYYEQYF.

The chain uses TRBV14 and TRBJ2-3. The length of the CDR3 is 13 residues. Germline values: CDR1 SGHDN, CDR2 FVKESK. The CDR3 is CASTTHPTDTQYF.

The genes are TRBV7-9 and TRBJ1-1; TCRdb designates TRBD1, a call that cannot be tested without DNA. CDR1 SEHNR and CDR2 FQNEAQ come from the germline V gene (reference sequence). The length of the CDR3 is 16 residues. This chain's CDR3 is CASRIPGQGLNTEAFF.

The chain links TRBV4-1 to TRBJ2-1; the TRBD2 assignment by TCRdb is unverifiable without DNA. This CDR3 spans 14 amino acids. The germline V gene encodes CDR1 MGHRA and CDR2 YSYEKL. The CDR3 sequence is CASSPTSGNNEQFF.

The rearrangement joins TRBV4-2 to TRBJ2-1; TCRdb lists TRBD2, though no DNA is available to test this call. CDR1 and CDR2 from the germline V gene are LGHNA and YNFKEQ. The CDR3 sequence is 16 residues long. The CDR3 region is CASWGLGREGPNEQFF.

The CDR3 spells CSASSNRGGPITDTQYF. The genes are TRBV20-1 and TRBJ2-3; without DNA, the TCRdb call of TRBD2 cannot be checked. The germline gives CDR1 DFQATT, CDR2 SNEGSKA (reference sequence). The CDR3 spans 17 residues.

The genes are TRBV3-1 and TRBJ2-5; lacking DNA, the TRBD2 call made by TCRdb goes unchecked. Germline CDR1 and CDR2: LGHDT and YNNKEL (reference sequence). The CDR3 consists of 19 residues. The chain's CDR3 is CASSQGRTSGRAGDETQYF.

The chain combines TRBV7-3 with TRBJ2-2. CDR1 and CDR2 (germline): SGHTA, FQGTGA. This CDR3 region has 14 residues. CDR3 loop: CASSLTDGTGELFF.

J is TRBJ2-3 and V is TRBV7-4; TCRdb indicates TRBD2, and absent DNA this call remains unverified. Germline V gives CDR1 SGHVT, CDR2 SQSDAQ. The CDR3 is 22 amino acids. The CDR3 sequence is CASSQPSGRLGNDCPSTDTQYF.

The J gene is TRBJ2-1, the V gene TRBV30; TCRdb's D gene call, TRBD1, goes unchecked for lack of DNA. The germline V gene has CDR1 GTSNPN and CDR2 SVGIG (reference sequence). The CDR3 spans 18 residues. The CDR3: CAWGGQGGPHAFFNEQFF.

The chain couples TRBV29-1 to TRBJ2-2. CDR1 and CDR2 from the germline V gene are SQVTM and ANQGSEA. The CDR3 loop spans 15 amino acids. The CDR3 loop is CSVGAGSDLGRELFF.

The rearrangement joins TRBV5-1 to TRBJ2-2; TCRdb picks TRBD2, but there is no DNA to check that call. The CDR3 is 19 residues long. Germline V gene data show CDR1 as SGHRS and CDR2 as YFSETQ. The CDR3: CASSSDLLGLAGNTGELFF.

The chain couples TRBV27 to TRBJ2-1; TCRdb gives TRBD1 as the D gene, but with no DNA this cannot be confirmed. CDR3 length: 15 residues. CDR1 and CDR2 (germline): MNHEY, SMNVEV (reference sequence). This chain's CDR3 is CASSDSGSSYNEQFF.

The rearrangement joins TRBV4-3 to TRBJ2-4. The germline gives CDR1 LGHNA, CDR2 YSLEER. This CDR3 has 17 amino acids. Here the CDR3 reads CASSQDVVGAGKNIQYF.

This chain links TRBV14 with TRBJ2-5. Germline loops: CDR1 SGHDN, CDR2 FVKESK. This CDR3 comprises 11 residues. CDR3 in amino acids: CASSPGLTQYF.

The rearrangement joins TRBV7-9 to TRBJ1-1; TCRdb returns TRBD1, unconfirmable since there is no DNA. This CDR3 is built from 20 residues. Germline V gives CDR1 SEHNR, CDR2 FQNEAQ (reference sequence). The CDR3 region is CASSSMASDGVVPLNTEAFF.

The rearrangement joins TRBV19 to TRBJ2-4. The CDR3 is 12 amino acids. Germline lookup yields CDR1 LNHDA and CDR2 SQIVND (reference sequence). The CDR3 sequence is CASSVSKNIQYF.

J is TRBJ2-5 and V is TRBV11-3; TCRdb designates TRBD2, a call that cannot be tested without DNA. The CDR3 contains 16 residues. Per germline, CDR1 SGHNT and CDR2 YENEEA. CDR3: CASSLKAAGYQETQYF.

CDR3 region: CASSPWGGDRDGYEQYF. This chain links TRBV7-9 with TRBJ2-7; lacking DNA, the TRBD1 call made by TCRdb goes unchecked. Germline V gene sequence: CDR1 SEHNR, CDR2 FQNEAQ (reference sequence). This CDR3 region has 17 residues.